A single sample is the source of the 4 T cell receptor beta chains below, sequenced in a study of blood T cell repertoires in COVID-19. Sequencing was performed with immunoSEQ multiplex PCR; in TCRdb, only in-frame clones are kept and a portion is missing. The table includes almost 300,000 clones, about 87% detected once. What was sequenced was peripheral blood. The receptors here all came from a man in his 70s with acute or convalescent COVID-19.

The chain is built from TRBV19 and TRBJ2-7, with TRBD1 matching over 11 bases. The germline gives CDR1 LNHDA, CDR2 SQIVND (reference sequence). V was pared by 4 bases and J by 2 bases, with 7 bases of the junction left unmatched. This CDR3 has 16 residues. The CDR3 reads CASSTGTGGTPYEQYF. CDR3 in DNA: TGTGCCAGTAGTACCGGGACAGGGGGAACCCCCTACGAGCAGTACTTC.

The rearrangement joins TRBV7-8 to TRBJ2-1; 8 nucleotides align to TRBD1. The V gene end was trimmed by 4 bases and the J gene end by 9 bases; junction bases not matched to a gene: 8. Germline V gene sequence: CDR1 SGHVS, CDR2 FQNEAQ. This CDR3 comprises 14 residues. The CDR3 sequence is CASSSGTGTAEQFF. DNA for the CDR3: TGTGCCAGCAGCTCCGGGACAGGTACCGCTGAGCAGTTCTTC.

V usage is TRBV4-2 and J usage is TRBJ1-1; no firm D call. V was shortened by 2 bases and J by 1 base, with 14 bases between the two germline ends. Germline V gene lookup returns CDR1 LGHNA and CDR2 YNFKEQ. This CDR3 has 16 amino acids. The chain's CDR3 is CASSQRTDMRNTEAFF. DNA for the CDR3: TGTGCCAGCAGCCAAAGAACCGACATGAGGAACACTGAAGCTTTCTTT.

This clone was counted between two and nine times. The V call is TRBV5-5, the J call TRBJ2-1; possible D gene TRBD1, 7 bases. V gave up 4 bases and J gave up 5 bases, with 22 bases separating them. Germline V CDR1 and CDR2: SGHKS, YYEKEE (reference sequence). The CDR3 is 17 residues long. In DNA form, the CDR3 reads TGTGCCAGCAGCCGGGGGACAGCCGGGGGTTTGGACAATGAGCAGTTCTTC. Its translation: CASSRGTAGGLDNEQFF. Based on the CDR3 plus reference TRBV5-5 and TRBJ2-1, the full variable domain is DAGVTQSPTHLIKTRGQQVTLRCSPISGHKSVSWYQQVLGQGPQFIFQYYEKEERGRGNFPDRFSARQFPNYSSELNVNALLLGDSALYLCASSRGTAGGLDNEQFFGPGTRLTVL.